Detailed here is one T cell receptor beta chain. The target antigen is unknown. This sample is drawn from a study of T-cell memory formation after mild COVID-19. Study-wide context: Largely donor-specific sequence clusters came from two donors.

Study observations and caveats: There was no confirmation that second-wave clones peaking on day 37 were SARS-CoV-2 specific. Certain responding clones were present in pre-infection memory, suggesting participation of cross-reactive memory.

Using constant-segment primers, 5'RACE produced TCR alpha and TCR beta cDNA libraries carrying sample barcodes and UMIs. A single record per CDR3 protein comes from TCRdb applying MiXCR to the 5' RACE reads. The sample yields around 200,000 distinct CDR3 sequences, approximately 18% seen once. Germline V gene data show CDR1 as MDHEN and CDR2 as SYDVKM. The CDR3 extends over 14 amino acids. V lost 8 bases and J lost 0, with 11 bases in between. The clonotype comes from a young man who had mild COVID-19 (a few samples of this study predate the infection). Cell type and time point are not known. The sequencing input was PBMCs or a T cell subset sorted from them (not recorded which). The chain uses TRBV28 and TRBJ1-3; no clear D gene. CDR3 amino acids: CASARESSGNTIYF. The CDR3 DNA reads TGTGCCAGCGCTCGGGAGAGCTCTGGAAACACCATATATTTT.